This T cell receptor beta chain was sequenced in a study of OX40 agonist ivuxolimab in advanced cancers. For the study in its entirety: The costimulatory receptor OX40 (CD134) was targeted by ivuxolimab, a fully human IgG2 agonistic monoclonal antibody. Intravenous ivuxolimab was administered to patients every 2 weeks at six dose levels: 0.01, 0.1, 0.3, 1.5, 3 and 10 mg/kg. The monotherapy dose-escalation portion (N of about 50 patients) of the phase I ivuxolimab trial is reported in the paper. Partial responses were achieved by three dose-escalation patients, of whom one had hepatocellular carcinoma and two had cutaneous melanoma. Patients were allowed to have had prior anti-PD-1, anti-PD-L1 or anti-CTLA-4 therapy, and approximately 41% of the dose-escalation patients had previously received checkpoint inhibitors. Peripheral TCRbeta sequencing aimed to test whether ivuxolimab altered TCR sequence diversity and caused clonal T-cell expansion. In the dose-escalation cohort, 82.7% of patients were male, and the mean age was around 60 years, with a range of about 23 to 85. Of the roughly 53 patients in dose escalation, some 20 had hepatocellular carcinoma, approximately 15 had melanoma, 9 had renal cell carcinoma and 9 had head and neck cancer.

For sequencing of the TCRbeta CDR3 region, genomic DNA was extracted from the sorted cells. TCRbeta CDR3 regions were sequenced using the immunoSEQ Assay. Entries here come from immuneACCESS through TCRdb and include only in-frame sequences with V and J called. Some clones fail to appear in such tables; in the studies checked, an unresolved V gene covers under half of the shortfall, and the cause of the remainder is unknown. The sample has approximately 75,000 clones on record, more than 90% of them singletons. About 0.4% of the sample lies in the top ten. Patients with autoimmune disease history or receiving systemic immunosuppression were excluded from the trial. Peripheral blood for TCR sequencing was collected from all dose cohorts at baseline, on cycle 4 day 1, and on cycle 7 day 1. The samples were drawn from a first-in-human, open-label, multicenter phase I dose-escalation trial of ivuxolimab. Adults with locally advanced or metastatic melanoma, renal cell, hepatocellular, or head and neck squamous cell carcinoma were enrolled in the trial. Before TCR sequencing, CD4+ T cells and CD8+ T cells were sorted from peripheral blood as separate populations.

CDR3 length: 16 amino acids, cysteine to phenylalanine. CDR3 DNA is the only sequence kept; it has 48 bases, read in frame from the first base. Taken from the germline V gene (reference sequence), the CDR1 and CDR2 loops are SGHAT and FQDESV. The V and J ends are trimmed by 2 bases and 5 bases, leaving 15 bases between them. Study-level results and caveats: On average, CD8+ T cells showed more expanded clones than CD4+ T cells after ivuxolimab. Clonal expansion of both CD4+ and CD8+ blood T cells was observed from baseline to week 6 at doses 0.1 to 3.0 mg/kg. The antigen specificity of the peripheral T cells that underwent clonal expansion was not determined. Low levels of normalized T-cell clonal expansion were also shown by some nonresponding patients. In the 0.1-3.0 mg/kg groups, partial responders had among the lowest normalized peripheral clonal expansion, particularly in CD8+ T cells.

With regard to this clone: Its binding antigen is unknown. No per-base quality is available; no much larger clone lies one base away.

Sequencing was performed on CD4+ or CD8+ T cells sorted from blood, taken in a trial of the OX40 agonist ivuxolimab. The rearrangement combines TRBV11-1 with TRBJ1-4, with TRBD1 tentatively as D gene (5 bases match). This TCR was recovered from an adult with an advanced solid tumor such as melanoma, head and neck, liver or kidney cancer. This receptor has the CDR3 CASSLRPGTVNEKLFF. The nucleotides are TGTGCCAGCAGCTTACGGCCCGGGACGGTCAATGAAAAACTGTTTTTT.